This TCR beta chain was observed in a study of radiotherapy plus CTLA-4 blockade in lung cancer. Study in general: Across the patients, objective responses occurred in about 19%, and disease control in about 29%.

Germline V gene lookup returns CDR1 SGHDT and CDR2 YYEEEE. This CDR3 is 14 amino acids long. V trimming: 4 bases; J trimming: 2 bases; junction bases outside the gene matches: 5. The repertoire was sequenced with immunoSEQ multiplex PCR; TCRdb's copy has only in-frame clones and lacks some. The table records about 48,000 clones, approximately 86% of them present only once. Study-wide points: Reports identified early blood T cell clone dynamics, with interferon-beta, as the best response predictor.

In this sample, this clone turned up once. What it binds is not known. This sequence originates from a human donor with non-small cell lung cancer that progressed on radiotherapy plus ipilimumab. Some clones in this sample may be carry-over from other donors' samples. V and J are TRBV5-6 and TRBJ2-7; 8 nucleotides match TRBD1. This specimen was peripheral blood, taken from a patient treated with radiotherapy plus ipilimumab. The CDR3 bases are TGTGCCAGCAGCCCGGCGGGACAGGCCTACGAGCAGTACTTC. It yields the protein CASSPAGQAYEQYF.